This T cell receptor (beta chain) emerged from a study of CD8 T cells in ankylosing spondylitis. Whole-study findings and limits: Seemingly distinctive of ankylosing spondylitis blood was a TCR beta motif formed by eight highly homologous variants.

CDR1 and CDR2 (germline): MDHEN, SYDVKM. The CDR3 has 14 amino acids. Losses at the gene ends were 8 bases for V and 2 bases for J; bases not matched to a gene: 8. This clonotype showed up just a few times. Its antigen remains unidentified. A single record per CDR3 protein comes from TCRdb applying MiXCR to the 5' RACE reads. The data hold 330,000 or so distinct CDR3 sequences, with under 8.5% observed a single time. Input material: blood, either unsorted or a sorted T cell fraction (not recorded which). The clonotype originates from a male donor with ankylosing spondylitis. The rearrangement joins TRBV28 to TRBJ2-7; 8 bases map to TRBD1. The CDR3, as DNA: TGTGCCAGCTCCGGGACAGGCGTTCCCTACGAGCAGTACTTC. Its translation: CASSGTGVPYEQYF.